This T cell receptor beta chain stems from a study of cytomegalovirus exposure and HLA in healthy donors. General study points: With high specificity and sensitivity, the classifier reportedly diagnosed cytomegalovirus status. Altogether, 160 or so TCR beta chains were recorded as cytomegalovirus-associated.

The germline V gene has CDR1 SEHNR and CDR2 FQNEAQ (reference sequence). J was trimmed by 5 bases and V by 5 bases; bases with no gene match: 12. The CDR3 runs to 16 residues. This clone was found many times. Its target is unknown. PCR employed 60 Vbeta and 13 Jbeta primers. Sequencing was performed with immunoSEQ multiplex PCR; in TCRdb, only in-frame clones are kept and a portion is missing. The sample consists of around 110,000 clones, over 60% of them appearing once. Sequencing used PBMCs. The sequence derives from a woman between 40 and 50 years old in good health and CMV-seropositive. V is TRBV7-9 and J is TRBJ1-2, with 9 nucleotides matching TRBD1. CDR3 sequence reads: CASSQQGGTGQYGYTF. Here the CDR3 DNA reads TGTGCCAGCAGCCAGCAGGGTGGGACAGGGCAGTATGGCTACACCTTC. Filled out from reference TRBV7-9 and TRBJ1-2, the complete variable domain reads DTGVSQNPRHKITKRGQNVTFRCDPISEHNRLYWYRQTLGQGPEFLTYFQNEAQLEKSRLLSDRFSAERPKGSFSTLEIQRTEQGDSAMYLCASSQQGGTGQYGYTFGSGTRLTVV.